This TCR beta chain was captured in a study of cytomegalovirus exposure and HLA in healthy donors. This clone was seen a handful of times. The PCR made use of 60 Vbeta and 13 Jbeta primers. Some clones are missing from TCRdb's copy, which holds only in-frame ones; the method was immunoSEQ multiplex PCR. Among roughly 130,000 clones listed, around two thirds were seen once. Germline CDR1 is SGHRS and CDR2 is YFSETQ. The CDR3 loop spans 14 amino acids. Trimming pared 0 bases from V and 6 bases from J, leaving 12 bases between. The rearrangement joins TRBV5-1 to TRBJ1-2; possible D gene TRBD1, 6 bases. Sequences were obtained from PBMCs. The source is a woman aged 40 to 49 in good health and CMV-seropositive. The CDR3 region is CASSLDRESNGYTF. The CDR3 DNA is TGCGCCAGCAGCTTGGACAGGGAAAGTAATGGCTACACCTTC. The whole variable domain, remainder taken from reference TRBV5-1 and TRBJ1-2, is KAGVTQTPRYLIKTRGQQVTLSCSPISGHRSVSWYQQTPGQGLQFLFEYFSETQRNKGNFPGRFSGRQFSNSRSEMNVSTLELGDSALYLCASSLDRESNGYTFGSGTRLTVV.